A selection of T cell receptor beta chains follows, all from one sample in a study of blood T cell repertoires in COVID-19. The table came from immunoSEQ multiplex PCR; TCRdb's copy has only in-frame clones and leaves some out. The table includes roughly 120,000 clones, around 83% detected once. Sequences were obtained from peripheral blood. These TCRs come from an elderly woman with COVID-19, enrolled during active disease. The CDR3 runs from the conserved cysteine through the conserved F or W. Fields, in order: D gene, V gene, J gene, clone size, CDR3 DNA, CDR3 protein. D genes are given only for firm matches. A clone size is listed for some rows: how often the clone was seen (once, few, many), or a class if it is expanded.

D gene: NA
V gene: TRBV2
J gene: TRBJ1-2
clone size: NA
CDR3 DNA: TGTGCCAGCAGCACTGATCGACAGGCCTCTAACTATGGCTACACCTTC
CDR3 protein: CASSTDRQASNYGYTF

D gene: TRBD2
V gene: TRBV5-1
J gene: TRBJ2-1
clone size: NA
CDR3 DNA: TGCGCCAGCAGCTCGGGGGGGAACAATGAGCAGTTCTTC
CDR3 protein: CASSSGGNNEQFF

D gene: TRBD1
V gene: TRBV5-1
J gene: TRBJ2-7
clone size: NA
CDR3 DNA: TGCGCCAGCAGCTTGGAAAGGGGGCTAGTTAATGAGCAGTACTTC
CDR3 protein: CASSLERGLVNEQYF

D gene: TRBD2
V gene: TRBV19
J gene: TRBJ2-7
clone size: NA
CDR3 DNA: TGTGCCAGTAGTAAGACTAGCGGAGGCTCCTACGAGCAGTACTTC
CDR3 protein: CASSKTSGGSYEQYF

D gene: NA
V gene: TRBV7-2
J gene: TRBJ1-1
clone size: few
CDR3 DNA: TGTGCCAGCAGCTCCTCCAGGAGGGCGAACACTGAAGCTTTCTTT
CDR3 protein: CASSSSRRANTEAFF

D gene: NA
V gene: TRBV6-5
J gene: TRBJ1-1
clone size: NA
CDR3 DNA: TGTGCCAGCAGTTACTCGACTGGGACTGAAGCTTTCTTT
CDR3 protein: CASSYSTGTEAFF

D gene: NA
V gene: TRBV5-5
J gene: TRBJ1-1
clone size: NA
CDR3 DNA: TGTGCCAGCACCTTGACAGATCTTCTCCTTATGGACACTGAAGCTTTCTTT
CDR3 protein: CASTLTDLLLMDTEAFF

D gene: NA
V gene: TRBV4-3
J gene: TRBJ2-1
clone size: NA
CDR3 DNA: TGCGCCAGCAGCCAAGGTCAGGCCTACAATGAGCAGTTCTTC
CDR3 protein: CASSQGQAYNEQFF

D gene: NA
V gene: TRBV6-2/TRBV6-3
J gene: TRBJ1-1
clone size: NA
CDR3 DNA: TGTGCCAGCAGTTACCCTGGGGGCATGGGCACTGAAGCTTTCTTT
CDR3 protein: CASSYPGGMGTEAFF

D gene: TRBD2
V gene: TRBV19
J gene: TRBJ2-1
clone size: NA
CDR3 DNA: TGTGCCAGTAGTACCCTAGCGGGAGGTGCTTCTTACAATGAGCAGTTCTTC
CDR3 protein: CASSTLAGGASYNEQFF

D gene: NA
V gene: TRBV7-6
J gene: TRBJ2-7
clone size: NA
CDR3 DNA: TGTGCCAGCAGCTTTGTTTCGGGGGACGAGCAGTACTTC
CDR3 protein: CASSFVSGDEQYF

D gene: TRBD1
V gene: TRBV5-1
J gene: TRBJ2-5
clone size: NA
CDR3 DNA: TGCGCCAGCAGCTTGGGGTCCAGGGGGCCGGGGGAGACCCAGTACTTC
CDR3 protein: CASSLGSRGPGETQYF

D gene: TRBD1
V gene: TRBV28
J gene: TRBJ1-2
clone size: NA
CDR3 DNA: TGTGCCAGCAGTCCGGAAATCACAGGGGTTGGCTACACCTTC
CDR3 protein: CASSPEITGVGYTF

D gene: TRBD1
V gene: TRBV27
J gene: TRBJ2-2
clone size: NA
CDR3 DNA: TGTGCCAGCAGCCCAGGGGGTGCTTGGAACACCGGGGAGCTGTTTTTT
CDR3 protein: CASSPGGAWNTGELFF

D gene: NA
V gene: TRBV19
J gene: TRBJ1-5
clone size: once
CDR3 DNA: TGTGCCAGTAGTATTATGGGAGATCAGCCCCAGCATTTT
CDR3 protein: CASSIMGDQPQHF

D gene: TRBD1
V gene: TRBV18
J gene: TRBJ2-3
clone size: NA
CDR3 DNA: TGTGCCAGCTCACCAACGGCCGGGACAGGGACCACAGATACGCAGTATTTT
CDR3 protein: CASSPTAGTGTTDTQYF

D gene: NA
V gene: TRBV6-5
J gene: TRBJ1-2
clone size: NA
CDR3 DNA: TGTGCCAGCAGTCGCCAGTCCGGGACACGAGGATACTACACCTTC
CDR3 protein: CASSRQSGTRGYYTF

D gene: NA
V gene: TRBV28
J gene: TRBJ1-2
clone size: NA
CDR3 DNA: TGTGCCAGCAGTTCCCCCCCAGGGTCTAACTATGGCTACACCTTC
CDR3 protein: CASSSPPGSNYGYTF

D gene: TRBD2
V gene: TRBV4-3
J gene: TRBJ2-5
clone size: NA
CDR3 DNA: TGCGCCAGCAGCCAAGATGCGGGACTAGCGAGGGGGGAGACCCAGTACTTC
CDR3 protein: CASSQDAGLARGETQYF

D gene: NA
V gene: TRBV4-3
J gene: TRBJ2-1
clone size: once
CDR3 DNA: TGCGCCAGCAGCCAAGAGGTCGGTTCAGGGGGGAGCGGCGAGCAGTTCTTC
CDR3 protein: CASSQEVGSGGSGEQFF

D gene: NA
V gene: TRBV28
J gene: TRBJ1-2
clone size: NA
CDR3 DNA: TGTGCCAGCAGTTTCGCCAGGTACTATGGCTACACCTTC
CDR3 protein: CASSFARYYGYTF

D gene: NA
V gene: TRBV11-2
J gene: TRBJ2-7
clone size: NA
CDR3 DNA: TGTGCCAGCAGCCTCCAAGGACAGTCCTACGAGCAGTACTTC
CDR3 protein: CASSLQGQSYEQYF

D gene: TRBD1
V gene: TRBV19
J gene: TRBJ1-1
clone size: NA
CDR3 DNA: TGTGCCAGTATTAGGACAGGGGGTGTGTTGAACACTGAAGCTTTCTTT
CDR3 protein: CASIRTGGVLNTEAFF

D gene: NA
V gene: TRBV28
J gene: TRBJ1-5
clone size: NA
CDR3 DNA: TGTGCCAGCAGTTCATACAGGGTAAATCAGCCCCAGCATTTT
CDR3 protein: CASSSYRVNQPQHF

D gene: NA
V gene: TRBV9
J gene: TRBJ2-6
clone size: once
CDR3 DNA: TGTGCCAGCAGCCCACCCCCGACAGCAACCACTCGCTCTGGGGCCAACGTCCTGACTTTC
CDR3 protein: CASSPPPTATTRSGANVLTF

D gene: NA
V gene: TRBV28
J gene: TRBJ1-3
clone size: once
CDR3 DNA: TGTGCCAGCAGTTTAGCCCCCCTAGGCGGAAACACCATATATTTT
CDR3 protein: CASSLAPLGGNTIYF

D gene: TRBD2
V gene: TRBV11-2
J gene: TRBJ2-1
clone size: NA
CDR3 DNA: TGTGCCAGCAGCTTAGGCGGGAGCTCCTACAATGAGCAGTTCTTC
CDR3 protein: CASSLGGSSYNEQFF

D gene: NA
V gene: TRBV19
J gene: TRBJ1-1
clone size: once
CDR3 DNA: TGTGCCAGTAGTATTCGGCTCTTGACAGACACTGAAGCTTTCTTT
CDR3 protein: CASSIRLLTDTEAFF

D gene: NA
V gene: TRBV20-1
J gene: TRBJ2-1
clone size: once
CDR3 DNA: TGCAGTGCTAGTAAGCCTGAGCAGTTCTTC
CDR3 protein: CSASKPEQFF

D gene: TRBD2
V gene: TRBV18
J gene: TRBJ2-7
clone size: NA
CDR3 DNA: TGTGCCAGCTCGGCAGCAGCGGGGGCTACATACGAGCAGTACTTC
CDR3 protein: CASSAAAGATYEQYF

D gene: TRBD1
V gene: TRBV29-1
J gene: TRBJ1-4
clone size: NA
CDR3 DNA: TGCAGCGTTCGAGGGGGCGAAGGTGGGGAAAAACTGTTTTTT
CDR3 protein: CSVRGGEGGEKLFF

D gene: NA
V gene: TRBV3-1/TRBV3-2
J gene: TRBJ2-1
clone size: NA
CDR3 DNA: TGTGCCAGCAGCCGGGGGGACGGTCGGTCAGGTAATGAGCAGTTCTTC
CDR3 protein: CASSRGDGRSGNEQFF

D gene: NA
V gene: TRBV7-9
J gene: TRBJ2-2
clone size: NA
CDR3 DNA: TGTGCCACCATCCAGGCAGGTGGCGGGGAGCTGTTTTTT
CDR3 protein: CATIQAGGGELFF

D gene: NA
V gene: TRBV5-6
J gene: TRBJ2-7
clone size: NA
CDR3 DNA: TGTGCCAGCAGCCTGTTAGCGGTCCCCTACGAGCAGTACTTC
CDR3 protein: CASSLLAVPYEQYF

D gene: NA
V gene: TRBV11-2
J gene: TRBJ1-1
clone size: NA
CDR3 DNA: TGTGCCAGCTGCTTTGGGAGTACTGAAGCTTTCTTT
CDR3 protein: CASCFGSTEAFF

D gene: TRBD2
V gene: TRBV5-4
J gene: TRBJ2-2
clone size: NA
CDR3 DNA: TGTGCCAGCAGCTTGTCTAGCGGGAGTCAATATGCCGGGGAGCTGTTTTTT
CDR3 protein: CASSLSSGSQYAGELFF

D gene: NA
V gene: TRBV9
J gene: TRBJ2-7
clone size: NA
CDR3 DNA: TGTGCCGGATTAGAACAGGGCCTAAACTACGAGCAGTACTTC
CDR3 protein: CAGLEQGLNYEQYF

D gene: NA
V gene: TRBV12-5
J gene: TRBJ2-1
clone size: NA
CDR3 DNA: TGTGCTAGTGGTTTGTCAATGGGACCGACGGGAGTTCGTTCGTATGAGCAGTTCTTC
CDR3 protein: CASGLSMGPTGVRSYEQFF

D gene: TRBD2
V gene: TRBV7-2
J gene: TRBJ2-2
clone size: NA
CDR3 DNA: TGTGCCAGCAGTCCGACTAGCGCCGCGAACACCGGGGAGCTGTTTTTT
CDR3 protein: CASSPTSAANTGELFF

D gene: TRBD1
V gene: TRBV11-2
J gene: TRBJ2-3
clone size: NA
CDR3 DNA: TGTGCCAGCAGTTTAGGGGACAGGAACACAGATACGCAGTATTTT
CDR3 protein: CASSLGDRNTDTQYF

D gene: NA
V gene: TRBV3-1/TRBV3-2
J gene: TRBJ2-3
clone size: NA
CDR3 DNA: TGTGCCAGCAGCCCCCGAGGCGGGCCAGATACGCAGTATTTT
CDR3 protein: CASSPRGGPDTQYF

D gene: NA
V gene: TRBV5-1
J gene: TRBJ2-1
clone size: NA
CDR3 DNA: TGCGCCAGCAGCTTGGTGGCAGGGGTTGAGCAGTTCTTC
CDR3 protein: CASSLVAGVEQFF

D gene: TRBD1
V gene: TRBV5-4
J gene: TRBJ1-2
clone size: NA
CDR3 DNA: TGTGCCAGCAGTCCGGGACAGGGTAGGGGAGGCTACACCTTC
CDR3 protein: CASSPGQGRGGYTF

D gene: NA
V gene: TRBV2
J gene: TRBJ1-4
clone size: NA
CDR3 DNA: TGTGCCAGCAGTCGGGGGGATTCTAATGAAAAACTGTTTTTT
CDR3 protein: CASSRGDSNEKLFF

D gene: TRBD2
V gene: TRBV27
J gene: TRBJ2-7
clone size: NA
CDR3 DNA: TGTGCCAGCAGTTCACCTAGCGGGATTAAATACGAGCAGTACTTC
CDR3 protein: CASSSPSGIKYEQYF

D gene: NA
V gene: TRBV11-2
J gene: TRBJ2-1
clone size: NA
CDR3 DNA: TGTGCCAGCAGCCACCGGGACATAAAAAACGGTGAGCAGTTCTTC
CDR3 protein: CASSHRDIKNGEQFF

D gene: TRBD2
V gene: TRBV2
J gene: TRBJ2-1
clone size: NA
CDR3 DNA: TGTGCCAGCAGTGGGGGGGGTGCGGGAGAAGGAAATGAGCAGTTCTTC
CDR3 protein: CASSGGGAGEGNEQFF

D gene: NA
V gene: TRBV4-2
J gene: TRBJ2-4
clone size: NA
CDR3 DNA: TGTGCCAGCAGCCAAGACAGGGATGCCAAAAACATTCAGTACTTC
CDR3 protein: CASSQDRDAKNIQYF

D gene: NA
V gene: TRBV29-1
J gene: TRBJ1-1
clone size: once
CDR3 DNA: TGCAGCGTACTGGGGGGGGCGGTGGTAGAGACTGAAGCTTTCTTT
CDR3 protein: CSVLGGAVVETEAFF

D gene: NA
V gene: TRBV12-3/TRBV12-4
J gene: TRBJ2-7
clone size: NA
CDR3 DNA: TGTGCCAGCAGTGCCATTAACGTAGACGAGCAGTACTTC
CDR3 protein: CASSAINVDEQYF

D gene: NA
V gene: TRBV5-1
J gene: TRBJ2-3
clone size: NA
CDR3 DNA: TGCGCCAGCAGCCGAACCAGCCGGGGGACGGCAGATACGCAGTATTTT
CDR3 protein: CASSRTSRGTADTQYF

D gene: TRBD2
V gene: TRBV11-3
J gene: TRBJ2-1
clone size: NA
CDR3 DNA: TGTGCCAGCAGCTTAGGCGGGACTAGCGGGAGTCCCACCTACAATGAGCAGTTCTTC
CDR3 protein: CASSLGGTSGSPTYNEQFF

D gene: NA
V gene: TRBV19
J gene: TRBJ1-1
clone size: few
CDR3 DNA: TGTGCCAGTAGCTTGTACACTGAAGCTTTCTTT
CDR3 protein: CASSLYTEAFF

D gene: TRBD2
V gene: TRBV19
J gene: TRBJ2-5
clone size: NA
CDR3 DNA: TGTGCCAGTAGTATCGGGGGGGTTCAAGAGACCCAGTACTTC
CDR3 protein: CASSIGGVQETQYF

D gene: TRBD2
V gene: TRBV9
J gene: TRBJ2-1
clone size: NA
CDR3 DNA: TGTGCCAGCAGCGCCGGACTAGCGGTTACCAATGAGCAGTTCTTC
CDR3 protein: CASSAGLAVTNEQFF

D gene: NA
V gene: TRBV24-1
J gene: TRBJ2-2
clone size: NA
CDR3 DNA: TGTGCCACCAGTGATCGGGGGGCCACCGGGGAGCTGTTTTTT
CDR3 protein: CATSDRGATGELFF

D gene: TRBD1
V gene: TRBV6-5
J gene: TRBJ1-1
clone size: NA
CDR3 DNA: TGTGCCAGCAGTCTTAGGACAGGGACGAACACTGAAGCTTTCTTT
CDR3 protein: CASSLRTGTNTEAFF

D gene: TRBD1
V gene: TRBV27
J gene: TRBJ1-2
clone size: NA
CDR3 DNA: TGTGCCAGCAGTTTATGGCCAGGGGGTAGCTACACCTTC
CDR3 protein: CASSLWPGGSYTF

D gene: NA
V gene: TRBV7-2
J gene: TRBJ1-2
clone size: NA
CDR3 DNA: TGTGCCAGCAGCCCGATGACAGCCAACTATGGCTACACCTTC
CDR3 protein: CASSPMTANYGYTF

D gene: TRBD1
V gene: TRBV5-1
J gene: TRBJ2-5
clone size: once
CDR3 DNA: TGCGCCAGCAGCTTGGTTCTATTGGCAGGGGGCTCACGGGAGACCCAGTACTTC
CDR3 protein: CASSLVLLAGGSRETQYF